These T cell receptor beta chains were read from a single sample in a study of blood T cell repertoires in COVID-19. Sequenced by immunoSEQ multiplex PCR; TCRdb stores in-frame clones only, minus some. Found here are roughly 360,000 clones, over 75% of them singletons; the top ten hold approximately 1.3%. The sample consisted of PBMCs or T cells enriched from blood (not recorded which). The receptors were gathered from a man aged 25-45 years who had recovered from COVID-19. CDR3s include the opening cysteine and the closing phenylalanine or tryptophan. The order of the fields is V gene, D gene, J gene, clone size, CDR3 DNA, CDR3 protein. The D gene is left open where the match is weak. Expanded clones are given a class, and other clones once, few, many or no size at all.

TRBV14	TRBD2	TRBJ2-7	NA	TGTGCCAGCAGCCAAAGCGGGGATCCCTACGAGCAGTACTTC	CASSQSGDPYEQYF
TRBV7-9	TRBD1	TRBJ1-1	NA	TGTGCCAGCAGCCATCGGGACAGGGGTACAGCAAAGGGCACTGAAGCTTTCTTT	CASSHRDRGTAKGTEAFF
TRBV4-3	NA	TRBJ2-3	NA	TGCGCCAGCAGCCAAGATCGTAGCCCCCGAACAGATACGCAGTATTTT	CASSQDRSPRTDTQYF
TRBV7-6	TRBD1	TRBJ1-1	NA	TGTGCCAGCAGCGCCTCGGTTCTTGGGGACAGGAACACTGAAGCTTTCTTT	CASSASVLGDRNTEAFF
TRBV10-3	NA	TRBJ1-5	NA	TGTGCCATCAGGGCCGACAGCGCTAGCAATCAGCCCCAGCATTTT	CAIRADSASNQPQHF
TRBV9	NA	TRBJ1-5	NA	TGTGCCAGCAGCTCAGCGGGGAGCAATCAGCCCCAGCATTTT	CASSSAGSNQPQHF
TRBV6-1	TRBD1	TRBJ1-4	NA	TGTGCCAGCAGTGAGGGACAGGGTAATGAAAAACTGTTTTTT	CASSEGQGNEKLFF
TRBV11-2	NA	TRBJ1-1	NA	TGTGCCAGCAGCTCGTACAGGGAAAAGAACACTGAAGCTTTCTTT	CASSSYREKNTEAFF
TRBV7-9	TRBD1	TRBJ2-1	NA	TGTGCCAGCAGCTCCCGGGGACAGGGGGCATTGAATGAGCAGTTCTTC	CASSSRGQGALNEQFF
TRBV4-3	TRBD1	TRBJ1-4	NA	TGCGCCAGCAGCCAAAATACAGGGGAAGGGCTGTTTTTT	CASSQNTGEGLFF
TRBV19	TRBD1	TRBJ1-2	few	TGTGCCAGTAGTATGGGGACAGGGTACGACGGGGACTACACCTTC	CASSMGTGYDGDYTF
TRBV5-4	TRBD1	TRBJ1-2	NA	TGTGCCAGCGGATTTACCGGGACAGGGGCGGGTGTGAGCTATGGCTACACCTTC	CASGFTGTGAGVSYGYTF
TRBV5-1	TRBD1	TRBJ1-6	once	TGCGCCAGCAGCTTGTGGCCGGACAGGGGGCCTGATAATTCACCCCTCCACTTT	CASSLWPDRGPDNSPLHF
TRBV13	TRBD1	TRBJ2-1	once	TGTGCCAGCAGCTTGACAGGGTCAGGCGACAATGAGCAGTTCTTC	CASSLTGSGDNEQFF
TRBV5-4	TRBD2	TRBJ2-7	NA	TGTGCCAGCAGCCCTGTTAGCGGGGGGGCGGGGGAGCAGTACTTC	CASSPVSGGAGEQYF
TRBV29-1	NA	TRBJ1-2	NA	TGCAGCGTTGAGAGAGGAACACGGGGAAACTATGGCTACACCTTC	CSVERGTRGNYGYTF
TRBV5-1	TRBD1	TRBJ1-1	NA	TGCGCCAGCAGCGACCCGGGACAGGGCGGGTATGGCACTGAAGCTTTCTTT	CASSDPGQGGYGTEAFF
TRBV4-1	TRBD1	TRBJ2-4	NA	TGCGCCAGCAGCCAAGTTCCGGGACAGCTAGCCAAAAACATTCAGTACTTC	CASSQVPGQLAKNIQYF
TRBV5-6	NA	TRBJ1-2	NA	TGTGCCAGCAGCTTGGCAGGGGTAGCCAACTATGGCTACACCTTC	CASSLAGVANYGYTF
TRBV5-4	TRBD2	TRBJ2-7	NA	TGTGCCAGCAGCCCCCCGGGCGGGGGACTCTACGAGCAGTACTTC	CASSPPGGGLYEQYF
TRBV5-1	TRBD2	TRBJ2-3	NA	TGCGCCAGCAGCTACGGGACTAGCGTGGACAGCACAGATACGCAGTATTTT	CASSYGTSVDSTDTQYF
TRBV14	NA	TRBJ2-1	NA	TGTGCCAGCAGCCAAGATATTAAGAGGTCCGGATTTCCTGAGCAGTTCTTC	CASSQDIKRSGFPEQFF
TRBV28	TRBD1	TRBJ2-3	NA	TGTGCCGCCGAAACTGGGACAGGGACAGATACGCAGTATTTT	CAAETGTGTDTQYF
TRBV6-4	NA	TRBJ1-6	NA	TGTGCCAGCAGTCCGGACAGCAATTCACCCCTCCACTTT	CASSPDSNSPLHF
TRBV5-1	TRBD2	TRBJ2-3	NA	TGCGCCAGCAGCTCTCTTAGTAGCGGGGGGGCAGATACGCAGTATTTT	CASSSLSSGGADTQYF
TRBV29-1	NA	TRBJ1-2	NA	TGCAGCGGGGGGGACATTTCTAACTATGGCTACACCTTC	CSGGDISNYGYTF
TRBV7-2	TRBD1	TRBJ1-2	few	TGTGCCAGCAGCTTATCGGGACAGGGTAGCGGCTACACCTTC	CASSLSGQGSGYTF
TRBV9	TRBD1	TRBJ2-2	NA	TGTGCCAGCAGCGTAGACTCAGGGGGCATCACCGGGGAGCTGTTTTTT	CASSVDSGGITGELFF
TRBV5-1	TRBD1	TRBJ1-5	few	TGCGCCAGCAGCTTGGGGACAGGGGGCAATCAGCCCCAGCATTTT	CASSLGTGGNQPQHF
TRBV14	TRBD2	TRBJ2-1	NA	TGTGCCAGCAGCCAAGATCGTAATAGCGGGTTAAGATCCTACAATGAGCAGTTCTTC	CASSQDRNSGLRSYNEQFF
TRBV20-1	TRBD1	TRBJ2-5	NA	TGCAGTGCTAGTTCGCTCGGGACAGGGGGCTTAGAGACCCAGTACTTC	CSASSLGTGGLETQYF
TRBV4-1	TRBD1	TRBJ1-5	NA	TGCGCCAGCAGCCAAGGACCTCACCCAGGGGGGACAGGGAGTAATCAGCCCCAGCATTTT	CASSQGPHPGGTGSNQPQHF
TRBV14	NA	TRBJ1-1	NA	TGTGCCAGCAGCCAAATGGGGGCAGGGGTTATGAACACTGAAGCTTTCTTT	CASSQMGAGVMNTEAFF
TRBV4-1	TRBD1	TRBJ2-2	NA	TGCGCCAGCAGCCACGAGGGACAGGCGAACACCGGGGAGCTGTTTTTT	CASSHEGQANTGELFF
TRBV7-9	NA	TRBJ1-6	NA	TGTGCCAGCAGCCAGTCCGGAGTTAATTCACCCCTCCACTTT	CASSQSGVNSPLHF
TRBV7-9	NA	TRBJ1-1	NA	TGTGCCAGCAGCTTACGGGGGGGCGCTGAGATGAACACTGAAGCTTTCTTT	CASSLRGGAEMNTEAFF
TRBV2	NA	TRBJ2-3	NA	TGTGCCAGCAGTCCCCCGGGACATAGGTCTAGCACAGATACGCAGTATTTT	CASSPPGHRSSTDTQYF
TRBV19	NA	TRBJ1-2	NA	TGTGCCAGTAGTTCCACGCCACCGCTGACAGACTACTATGGCTACACCTTC	CASSSTPPLTDYYGYTF
TRBV15	NA	TRBJ2-2	NA	TGTGCCACCAGCAGGGGTACAGGGCAGTACACCGGGGAGCTGTTTTTT	CATSRGTGQYTGELFF
TRBV7-2	NA	TRBJ2-7	NA	TGTGCCAGCAGCCCCGGGACACCGGGATTTTACGAGCAGTACTTC	CASSPGTPGFYEQYF
TRBV6-1	NA	TRBJ1-5	NA	TGTGCCAGCAGTGATTTTCCGAGTAGCTATAGCAATCAGCCCCAGCATTTT	CASSDFPSSYSNQPQHF
TRBV3-1/TRBV3-2	TRBD1	TRBJ1-2	few	TGTGCCAGCAGCGTTCGGACAGGGGGCCTGCCCTATGGCTACACCTTC	CASSVRTGGLPYGYTF
TRBV6-2/TRBV6-3	NA	TRBJ2-5	few	TGTGCCAGCAGTTACCTCCAGGGACAAGAGACCCAGTACTTC	CASSYLQGQETQYF
TRBV10-3	NA	TRBJ1-1	once	TGTGCCATCAAAGGATTCGGGGGGGACACTGAAGCTTTCTTT	CAIKGFGGDTEAFF
TRBV29-1	NA	TRBJ1-1	NA	TGCAGCGTAGTTTGGTCGGGTCGAGCTTTCTTT	CSVVWSGRAFF
TRBV6-5	NA	TRBJ1-2	NA	TGTGCCAGCAGTTACGCAGGACAGTCTAGGGGCTACACCTTC	CASSYAGQSRGYTF
TRBV19	NA	TRBJ1-6	NA	TGTGCCAGTAGTATAGCGCCAGGGAATATAAATTCACCCCTCCACTTT	CASSIAPGNINSPLHF
TRBV30	TRBD1	TRBJ2-2	NA	TGTGCCTGGAGTGTACTGACAGGGGGTGTCGGGGAGCTGTTTTTT	CAWSVLTGGVGELFF